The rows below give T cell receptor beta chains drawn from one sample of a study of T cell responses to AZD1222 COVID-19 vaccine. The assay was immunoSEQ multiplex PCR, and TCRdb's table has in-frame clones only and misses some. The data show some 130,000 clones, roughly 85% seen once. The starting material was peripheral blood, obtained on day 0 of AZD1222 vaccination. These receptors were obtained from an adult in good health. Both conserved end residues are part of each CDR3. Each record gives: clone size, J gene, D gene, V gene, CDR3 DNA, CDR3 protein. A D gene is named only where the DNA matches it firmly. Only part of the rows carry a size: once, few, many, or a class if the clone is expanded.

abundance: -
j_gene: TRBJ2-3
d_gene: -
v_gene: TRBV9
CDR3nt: TGTGCCAGCACCTACACCTCTGTAGGCACAGATACGCAGTATTTT
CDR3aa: CASTYTSVGTDTQYF

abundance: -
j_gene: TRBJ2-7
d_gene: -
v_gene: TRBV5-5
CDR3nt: TGTGCCAGCAGCAAAGAGGGCTCCTACGAGCAGTACTTC
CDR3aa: CASSKEGSYEQYF

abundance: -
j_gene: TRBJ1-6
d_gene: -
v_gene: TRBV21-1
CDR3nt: TGTGCCAGCAGCGCGCGCCGGGACTTATATTCACCCCTCCACTTT
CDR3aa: CASSARRDLYSPLHF

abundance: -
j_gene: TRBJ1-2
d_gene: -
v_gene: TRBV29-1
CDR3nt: TGCAGCGTTGAAGAGGGGAAATTAGAGGGTTTTCCCTTC
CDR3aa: CSVEEGKLEGFPF

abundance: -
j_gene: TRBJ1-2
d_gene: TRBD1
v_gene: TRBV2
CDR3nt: TGTGCCAGCAGTGATTTGTTGGACAGGCCCTATGGCTACACCTTC
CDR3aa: CASSDLLDRPYGYTF

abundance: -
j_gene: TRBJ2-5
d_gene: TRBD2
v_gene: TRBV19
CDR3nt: TGTGCCAGTAGTATAGATTTGGGACCTAGCGGGGCCGAAGAGACCCAGTACTTC
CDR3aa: CASSIDLGPSGAEETQYF

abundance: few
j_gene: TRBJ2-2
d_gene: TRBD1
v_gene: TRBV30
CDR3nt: TGTGCCTGGGTCCCGGGACAGGGAAACACCGGGGAGCTGTTTTTT
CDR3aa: CAWVPGQGNTGELFF

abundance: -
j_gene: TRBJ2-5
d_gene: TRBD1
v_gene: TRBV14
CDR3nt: TGTGCCAGCAGCCTCCGTCCGGGACAGGAGACCCAGTACTTC
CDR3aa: CASSLRPGQETQYF

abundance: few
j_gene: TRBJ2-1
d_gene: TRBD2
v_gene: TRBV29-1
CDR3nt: TGCAGCGTTGCGACTAGCGGGGTGTACAATGAGCAGTTCTTC
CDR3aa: CSVATSGVYNEQFF

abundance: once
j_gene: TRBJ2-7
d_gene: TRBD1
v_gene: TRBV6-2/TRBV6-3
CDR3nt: TGTGCCAGCAGTTTCCGGGACAGCTTCGAGCAGTACTTC
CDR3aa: CASSFRDSFEQYF

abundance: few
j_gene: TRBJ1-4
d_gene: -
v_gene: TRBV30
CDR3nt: TGTGCCTGGATGGAAGGAGCAAAACTGTTTTTT
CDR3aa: CAWMEGAKLFF

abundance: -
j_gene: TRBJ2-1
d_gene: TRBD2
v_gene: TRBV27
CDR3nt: TGTGCCAGCAGTTTGGGGGGGAGCTCCTACAATGAGCAGTTCTTC
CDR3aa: CASSLGGSSYNEQFF

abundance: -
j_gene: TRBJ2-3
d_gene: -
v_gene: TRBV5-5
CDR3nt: TGTGCCAGCAGCTTAGGGGGCACAGATACGCAGTATTTT
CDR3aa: CASSLGGTDTQYF

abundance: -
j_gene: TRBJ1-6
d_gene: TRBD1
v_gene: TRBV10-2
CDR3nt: TGCGCCAGCAGGGATGGACAGGCTAGGAATTCACCCCTCCACTTT
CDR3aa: CASRDGQARNSPLHF

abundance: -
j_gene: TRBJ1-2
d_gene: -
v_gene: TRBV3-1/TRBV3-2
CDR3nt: TGTGCCAGCAGCCAAGATGCGGGACAACTCTATGGCTACACCTTC
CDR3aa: CASSQDAGQLYGYTF

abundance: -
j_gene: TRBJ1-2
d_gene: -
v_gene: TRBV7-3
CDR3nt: TGTGCCAGCAGCCACTCCCGGGACAACAATGGCTACACCTTC
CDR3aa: CASSHSRDNNGYTF

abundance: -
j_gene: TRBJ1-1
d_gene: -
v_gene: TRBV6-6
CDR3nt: TGTGCCAGCAGTCCTAGGGGATTGAACACTGAAGCTTTCTTT
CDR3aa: CASSPRGLNTEAFF

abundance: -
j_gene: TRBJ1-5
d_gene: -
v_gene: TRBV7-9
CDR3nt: TGTGCCAGCAGCTTCGGACAGAGTAGCAATCAGCCCCAGCATTTT
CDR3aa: CASSFGQSSNQPQHF

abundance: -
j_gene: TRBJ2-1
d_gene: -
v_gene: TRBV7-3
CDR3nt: TGTGCCAGCAGCTTAACCTATGGTGAGCAGTTCTTC
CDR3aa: CASSLTYGEQFF

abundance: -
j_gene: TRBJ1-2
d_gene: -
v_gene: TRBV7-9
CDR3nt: TGTGCCAGCAGCTTAGTGGCAGGAACAGTGGCAGGCTACACCTTC
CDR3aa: CASSLVAGTVAGYTF

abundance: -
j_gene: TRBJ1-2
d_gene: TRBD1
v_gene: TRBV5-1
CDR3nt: TGCGCCAGCAGCCCAGGGACAGCCTCCGTTCCTAGTGGCTACACCTTC
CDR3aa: CASSPGTASVPSGYTF

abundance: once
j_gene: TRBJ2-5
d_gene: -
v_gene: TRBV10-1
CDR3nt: TGCGCCAGCAGTGCCTCGGGGGACTCTGAAGAGACCCAGTACTTC
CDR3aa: CASSASGDSEETQYF

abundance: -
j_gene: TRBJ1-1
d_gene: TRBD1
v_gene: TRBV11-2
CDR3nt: TGTGCCAGCAGCTTAGCCCCACAGGGGATGAACACTGAAGCTTTCTTT
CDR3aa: CASSLAPQGMNTEAFF

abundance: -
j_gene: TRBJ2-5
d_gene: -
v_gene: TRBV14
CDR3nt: TGTGCCAGCAGCCAAAACAGGCGAGGGGCCCAGTACTTC
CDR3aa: CASSQNRRGAQYF

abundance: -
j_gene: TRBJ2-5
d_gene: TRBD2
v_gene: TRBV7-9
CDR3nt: TGTGCCAGCAGCGACGGGGCGGGGGGGCATGAGACCCAGTACTTC
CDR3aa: CASSDGAGGHETQYF

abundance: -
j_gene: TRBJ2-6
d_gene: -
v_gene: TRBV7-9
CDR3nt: TGTGCCAGCAGTTACAGGGTATCTGGGGCCAACGTCCTGACTTTC
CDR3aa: CASSYRVSGANVLTF

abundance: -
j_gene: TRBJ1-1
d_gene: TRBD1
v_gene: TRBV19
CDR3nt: TGTGCCAGTAGTACAGGGGGCTTGGCTGAAGCTTTCTTT
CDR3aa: CASSTGGLAEAFF

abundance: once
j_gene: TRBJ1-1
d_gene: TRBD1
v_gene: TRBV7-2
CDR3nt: TGTGCCAGCAGCTTACATCAACAGGGGGAAGCTTTCTTT
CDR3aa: CASSLHQQGEAFF

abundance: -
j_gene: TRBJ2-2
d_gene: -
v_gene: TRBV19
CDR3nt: TGTGCCAGTAAAATACTGAACACCGGGGAGCTGTTTTTT
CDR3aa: CASKILNTGELFF

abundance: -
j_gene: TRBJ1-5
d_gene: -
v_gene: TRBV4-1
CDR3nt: TGCGCCAGCAGCCTACTACGGAATAGCAATCAGCCCCAGCATTTT
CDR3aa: CASSLLRNSNQPQHF

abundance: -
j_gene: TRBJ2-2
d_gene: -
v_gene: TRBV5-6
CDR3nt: TGTGCCAGCAGCTTGGGGGTCGGGACACTGAACACCGGGGAGCTGTTTTTT
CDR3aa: CASSLGVGTLNTGELFF

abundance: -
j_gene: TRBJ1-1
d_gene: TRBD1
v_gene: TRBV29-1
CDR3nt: TGCAGCGTTCGGGGTCGGGACAGGGGAGCTGAAGCTTTCTTT
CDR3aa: CSVRGRDRGAEAFF

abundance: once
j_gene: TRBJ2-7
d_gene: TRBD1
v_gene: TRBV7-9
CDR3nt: TGTGCCAGCAGCTCCCCAGGGACAGGGACCTACGAGCAGTACTTC
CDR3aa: CASSSPGTGTYEQYF

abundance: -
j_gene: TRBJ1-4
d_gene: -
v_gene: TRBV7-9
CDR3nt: TGTGCCAGCAGCCCCGAACCATACAGGAATGAAAAACTGTTTTTT
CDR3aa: CASSPEPYRNEKLFF

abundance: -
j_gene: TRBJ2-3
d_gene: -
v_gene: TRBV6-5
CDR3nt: TGTGCCAGCAGTTACGGATCAGGCGGTGAGATGGCGCAGTATTTT
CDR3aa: CASSYGSGGEMAQYF

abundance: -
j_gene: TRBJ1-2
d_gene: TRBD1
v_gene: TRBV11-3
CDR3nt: TGTGCCAGCAGGGACAGGTCAGCCTATGGCTACACCTTC
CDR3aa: CASRDRSAYGYTF

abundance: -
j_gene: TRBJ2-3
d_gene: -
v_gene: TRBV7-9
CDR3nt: TGTGCCAGCAGCTCTAGCACAGATACGCAGTATTTT
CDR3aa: CASSSSTDTQYF